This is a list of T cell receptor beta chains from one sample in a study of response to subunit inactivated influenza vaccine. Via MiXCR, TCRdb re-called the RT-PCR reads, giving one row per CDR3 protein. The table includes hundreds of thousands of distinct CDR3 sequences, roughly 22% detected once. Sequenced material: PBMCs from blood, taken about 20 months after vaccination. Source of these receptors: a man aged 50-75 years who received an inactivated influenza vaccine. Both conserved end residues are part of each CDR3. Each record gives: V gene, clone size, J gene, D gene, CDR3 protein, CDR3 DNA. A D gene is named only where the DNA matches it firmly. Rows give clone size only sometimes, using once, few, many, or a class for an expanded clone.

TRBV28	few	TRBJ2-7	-	CASSFGPDGAYEQYF	TGTGCCAGCAGTTTCGGGCCTGATGGCGCCTACGAGCAGTACTTC
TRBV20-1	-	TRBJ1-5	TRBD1	CSASRLQDRGRQPQHF	TGCAGTGCTAGCCGACTTCAAGACAGGGGCCGCCAGCCCCAGCATTTT
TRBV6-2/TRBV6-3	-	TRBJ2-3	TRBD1	CASWQGATDTQYF	TGTGCCAGCTGGCAGGGGGCAACAGATACGCAGTATTTT
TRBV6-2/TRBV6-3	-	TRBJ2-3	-	CASLQTGTDTQYF	TGTGCCAGCCTTCAGACAGGCACAGATACGCAGTATTTT
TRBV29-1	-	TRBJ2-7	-	CSVVVGLIDEQYF	TGCAGCGTTGTAGTGGGATTGATTGACGAGCAGTACTTC
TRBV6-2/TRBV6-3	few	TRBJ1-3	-	CASSYVRRAGNTIYF	TGTGCCAGCAGTTACGTCCGACGGGCTGGAAACACCATATATTTT
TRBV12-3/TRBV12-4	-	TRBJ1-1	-	CASRPGQLNTEAFF	TGTGCCAGCAGACCCGGACAGTTGAACACTGAAGCTTTCTTT
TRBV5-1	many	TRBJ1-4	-	CASSLAGPENNEKLFF	TGCGCCAGCAGCTTGGCCGGGCCCGAGAATAATGAAAAACTGTTTTTT
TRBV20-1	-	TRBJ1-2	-	CSARDASTGPRNGYTF	TGCAGTGCTAGAGATGCTTCAACAGGGCCTAGGAATGGCTACACCTTC
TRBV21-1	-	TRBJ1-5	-	CASSKRTGFGYSNQPQHF	TGTGCCAGCAGCAAGCGGACAGGGTTCGGCTATAGCAATCAGCCCCAGCATTTT